This T cell receptor (beta chain) was retrieved from a study of CD8 T cells in Susac syndrome. Study background: Sequenced Susac syndrome patients included five or six with clinically active disease and eight in remission.

Random-hexamer reverse transcription was applied to about 0.5 to 1 ug RNA. Amplification of TCR beta CDR3 used immunoSEQ multiplex PCR across 54 Vbeta and 13 Jbeta. TCRdb re-derived calls from the immunoSEQ multiplex PCR reads in MiXCR, one entry per CDR3 protein. Altogether 150,000 to 200,000 distinct CDR3 sequences are present, approximately 95% being singletons, with the ten largest covering 0.16%. The source is a human donor with Susac syndrome. The sequencing sample was made of CD8+ T cells from PBMCs.

CDR3 DNA sequence: TGTGCCAGCAGTCCCGGGGGGAACTCCTACAATGAGCAGTTCTTC. Protein product: CASSPGGNSYNEQFF. The chain combines TRBV12-3 or TRBV12-4 with TRBJ2-1; the match to TRBD2 covers 7 bases. This CDR3 has 15 amino acids. V lost 5 bases, J lost 0 bases, and 4 bases stayed unmatched.